A single sample gave rise to the 18 T cell receptor beta chains below, sequenced in a study of T cell repertoires in cytomegalovirus infection. TCRdb processed the reads anew with MiXCR; each CDR3 protein has one entry. Among 500,000 to 600,000 distinct CDR3 sequences listed, more than 15% were seen once. Source material: CD8+ T cells from PBMCs. All receptors derive from a human donor in good health (CMV status not recorded). Some clones in this sample may be carry-over from other donors' samples.

The chain carries TRBV5-4 and TRBJ2-1; TRBD2 is a possible D gene (6 bases). Germline CDR1 is SGHNT and CDR2 is YYREEE (reference sequence). V lost 1 base to trimming and J lost 6 bases, with 14 bases between them. The CDR3 covers 15 residues. The DNA for the CDR3 is TGTGCCAGCAGCTTGCGGCGGGAAAGGGTCAATGAGCAGTTCTTC. Protein sequence: CASSLRRERVNEQFF.

Concerning this clonotype: This could be a read error, since a much larger clone is one nucleotide away. The chain employs TRBV10-3 and TRBJ2-7; D could derive from TRBD1 or TRBD2 (5 bases each). V was pared by 11 bases and J by 3 bases, with 17 bases between. The germline gives CDR1 ENHRY, CDR2 SYGVKD. The CDR3 spans 13 residues. CDR3 sequence: CASSGTDRYEQYF. The CDR3 bases are TGTGCCTCTTCCGGGACGGACCGCTACGAGCAGTACTTC.

This clonotype was observed many times. The chain couples TRBV7-8 to TRBJ2-1; TRBD2 might be the D (6 bases). CDR1 and CDR2 from the germline V gene are SGHVS and FQNEAQ. Trimming took 5 bases from V and 4 from J, leaving 18 bases between them. The CDR3 sequence is 16 residues long. CDR3 in amino acids: CASSQFLAETYNEQFF. The CDR3 DNA follows: TGTGCCAGCAGCCAGTTTTTAGCGGAGACGTACAATGAGCAGTTCTTC.

This clonotype has ten or more counts. The rearrangement links TRBV11-2 to TRBJ2-1, with 10 bases identical to TRBD2. V shed 0 bases, J shed 5 bases, and the junction held 4 bases outside the gene matches. The CDR3 is 16 residues long. CDR1 is SGHAT, CDR2 FQNNGV, per germline. CDR3 region: CASSLEGAGGNNEQFF. Here the CDR3 DNA reads TGTGCCAGCAGCTTAGAGGGAGCGGGGGGGAACAATGAGCAGTTCTTC.

This clonotype was detected a few times. The chain carries TRBV7-7 and TRBJ1-1, with unresolved D. Germline V gene data show CDR1 as SSHAT and CDR2 as FNYEAQ (reference sequence). Trimming removed 5 bases at V and 4 bases at J, with 23 bases between. The CDR3 has 17 amino acids. CDR3 in amino acids: CASSPLVIQKGSTEAFF. DNA of the CDR3: TGTGCCAGCAGCCCCCTGGTTATCCAGAAGGGTAGCACTGAAGCTTTCTTT.

In its sample, this clonotype was seen many times. The rearrangement joins TRBV28 to TRBJ2-2; 7 bases line up with TRBD2. From germline, CDR1 is MDHEN and CDR2 SYDVKM. V gave up 6 bases and J gave up 6 bases; unmatched junction bases: 7. The CDR3 covers 14 residues. The CDR3 protein is CASSHGLVSGELFF. In DNA form, the CDR3 reads TGTGCCAGCAGCCATGGACTAGTTTCCGGGGAGCTGTTTTTT. The full variable domain, its missing parts supplied by reference TRBV28 and TRBJ2-2, is DVKVTQSSRYLVKRTGEKVFLECVQDMDHENMFWYRQDPGLGLRLIYFSYDVKMKEKGDIPEGYSVSREKKERFSLILESASTNQTSMYLCASSHGLVSGELFFGEGSRLTVL.

This sequence joins TRBV19 and TRBJ2-5; TRBD1 aligns across 9 bases. V shed 5 bases, J shed 7 bases, and the junction held 17 bases outside the gene matches. This CDR3 comprises 17 residues. From germline, CDR1 is LNHDA and CDR2 SQIVND (reference sequence). In DNA, the CDR3 is TGTGCCAGTAGTGTTGACTCCCCCCGGGACAGGGCAGTGACCCAGTACTTC. Its protein is CASSVDSPRDRAVTQYF.

Turning to this clonotype: With a much larger clone just one base away, this may be a read error. Likely a read error: the CDR3 ends without its conserved phenylalanine or tryptophan. This rearrangement joins TRBV28 to TRBJ2-7; 9 nucleotides agree with TRBD1. Germline V gives CDR1 MDHEN, CDR2 SYDVKM. CDR3 length: 14 residues. The J segment lost 6 bases and the V segment lost 2 bases, leaving 5 bases of the junction unmatched. The CDR3 sequence is CASSLTGGVIEQYL. DNA for the CDR3: TGTGCCAGCAGTTTAACAGGGGGCGTAATCGAGCAGTACTTA.

There are a few counts of this clonotype. The chain is built from TRBV3-1 and TRBJ2-7; 8 bases are shared with TRBD2. The CDR3 totals 13 residues. Germline CDR1 is LGHDT and CDR2 is YNNKEL (reference sequence). Losses at the gene ends were 3 bases for V and 4 bases for J; bases not matched to a gene: 2. CDR3 region: CASSQPGGYEQYF. The CDR3 nucleotides are TGTGCCAGCAGCCAGCCGGGGGGGTACGAGCAGTACTTC.

In its sample, this clonotype was seen many times. The J gene is TRBJ1-1, the V gene TRBV11-1, with TRBD1 as a possible D gene (5 bases). The CDR3 extends over 16 amino acids. V lost 2 bases, J lost 0 bases, and 13 bases lay in between. The germline V gene has CDR1 SGHAT and CDR2 FQDESV (reference sequence). CDR3: CASSLRGRGVNTEAFF. The CDR3 nucleotides read TGTGCCAGCAGCTTAAGGGGCCGAGGAGTGAACACTGAAGCTTTCTTT.

Ten or more counts support this clonotype. The rearrangement joins TRBV2 to TRBJ2-3; 9 bases match TRBD2. The germline gives CDR1 SNHLY, CDR2 FYNNEI. Losses at the gene ends were 0 bases for V and 4 bases for J; bases not matched to a gene: 2. CDR3 length: 15 residues. The chain's CDR3 is CASSEASGRADTQYF. The CDR3 nucleotides read TGTGCCAGCAGTGAAGCTAGCGGGAGAGCAGATACGCAGTATTTT.

This clonotype has only a few counts. The genes are TRBV7-9 and TRBJ1-5; D may be TRBD1 (6 bases). V dropped 0 bases and J dropped 5 bases, with 11 bases sitting between them. Germline-derived CDR1 and CDR2 are SEHNR and FQNEAQ (reference sequence). This CDR3 contains 15 residues. CDR3 DNA sequence: TGTGCCAGCAGCTTAGCGGCAGGGGCCCATCAGCCCCAGCATTTT. Amino acid sequence: CASSLAAGAHQPQHF.

This clonotype was recorded many times. The DNA for the CDR3 is TGTGCCAGCAGCCAAGAGATGGGTAGCGGGAAAAGAGAGACCCAGTACTTC. It yields the protein CASSQEMGSGKRETQYF. The rearrangement links TRBV4-2 to TRBJ2-5, with 8 bases aligning to TRBD2. Germline V gene sequence: CDR1 LGHNA, CDR2 YNFKEQ. The CDR3 extends over 17 amino acids. J lost 4 bases, V lost 0 bases, and 10 bases had no gene match.

The chain uses TRBV2 and TRBJ2-3; D not certain. With 1 base removed from V and 0 bases from J, the gap between germline ends came to 8 bases. CDR3 length: 15 residues. Looked up from germline, CDR1 is SNHLY and CDR2 is FYNNEI. CDR3 DNA: TGTGCCAGCAGTGAAGGACACCATAGCACAGATACGCAGTATTTT. Encoded protein: CASSEGHHSTDTQYF.

In this sample, this clonotype turned up a few times. This chain joins TRBV5-4 and TRBJ2-2, with TRBD2 as a possible D gene (6 bases). CDR1 and CDR2 from the germline V gene are SGHNT and YYREEE (reference sequence). Trimming shortened V by 3 bases and J by 4 bases, and 19 bases separated the two germline ends. This CDR3 is built from 17 residues. CDR3 sequence: CASSSEGLGGGTGELFF. The DNA of the CDR3 is TGTGCCAGCAGCTCGGAGGGTCTAGGTGGCGGCACCGGGGAGCTGTTTTTT. The variable domain in full, with the rest retrieved from reference TRBV5-4 and TRBJ2-2, is ETGVTQSPTHLIKTRGQQVTLRCSSQSGHNTVSWYQQALGQGPQFIFQYYREEENGRGNFPPRFSGLQFPNYSSELNVNALELDDSALYLCASSSEGLGGGTGELFFGEGSRLTVL.

This clonotype was detected only a few times. CDR3 bases: TGTGCCAGCAGTGAATCCCCCTCGGGTGAGCAGTTCTTC. Its translation is CASSESPSGEQFF. This chain joins TRBV25-1 and TRBJ2-1; D is ambiguous. This CDR3 region has 13 residues. The V end lost 1 base, the J end lost 9 bases, and 10 bases lay between the germline ends. Germline V gives CDR1 MGHDK, CDR2 SYGVNS.

This chain connects TRBV12-3 or TRBV12-4 to TRBJ1-2; the D is unclear. The CDR3 covers 15 residues. The V end lost 7 bases, the J end lost 5 bases, and 20 bases lay between the germline ends. For the CDR3, the DNA is TGTGCCAGCAACCCTACGAGGTGGGGTGGGTATGGCTACACCTTC. Its protein is CASNPTRWGGYGYTF.

In this sample, this clonotype turned up many times. The chain carries TRBV7-9 and TRBJ1-2; maybe TRBD1 (5 bases). The CDR3 spans 14 residues. Trimming took 7 bases from V and 6 from J, leaving 18 bases between them. Germline V gene lookup returns CDR1 SEHNR and CDR2 FQNEAQ (reference sequence). CDR3 loop: CASTTNGQGHGYTF. CDR3 in DNA: TGTGCCAGCACCACAAATGGGCAGGGCCATGGCTACACCTTC.